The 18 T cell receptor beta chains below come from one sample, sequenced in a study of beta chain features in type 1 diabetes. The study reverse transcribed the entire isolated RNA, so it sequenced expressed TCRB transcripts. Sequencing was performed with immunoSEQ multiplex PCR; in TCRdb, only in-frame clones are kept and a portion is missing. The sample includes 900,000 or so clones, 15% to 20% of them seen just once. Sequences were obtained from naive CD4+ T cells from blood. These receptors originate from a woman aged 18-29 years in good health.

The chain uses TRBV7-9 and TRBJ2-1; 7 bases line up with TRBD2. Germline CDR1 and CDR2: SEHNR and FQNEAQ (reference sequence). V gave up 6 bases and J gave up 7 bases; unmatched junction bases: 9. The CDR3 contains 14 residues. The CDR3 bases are TGTGCCAGCAGTCCCCGGGTGGGGGGGAATGAGCAGTTCTTC. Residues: CASSPRVGGNEQFF.

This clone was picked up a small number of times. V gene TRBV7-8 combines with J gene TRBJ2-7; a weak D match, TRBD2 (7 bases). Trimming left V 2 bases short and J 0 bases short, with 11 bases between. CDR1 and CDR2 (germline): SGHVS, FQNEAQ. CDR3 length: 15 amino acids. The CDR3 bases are TGTGCCAGCAGCTTACGGCGGGGGCCCTCCTACGAGCAGTACTTC. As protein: CASSLRRGPSYEQYF.

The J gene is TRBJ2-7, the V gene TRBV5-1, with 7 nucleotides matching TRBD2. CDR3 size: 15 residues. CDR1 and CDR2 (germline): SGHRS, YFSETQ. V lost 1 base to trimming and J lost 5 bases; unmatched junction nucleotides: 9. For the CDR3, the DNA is TGCGCCAGCAGCTTGTCCGTGGGAGGGCCCCACGAGCAGTACTTC. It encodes CASSLSVGGPHEQYF.

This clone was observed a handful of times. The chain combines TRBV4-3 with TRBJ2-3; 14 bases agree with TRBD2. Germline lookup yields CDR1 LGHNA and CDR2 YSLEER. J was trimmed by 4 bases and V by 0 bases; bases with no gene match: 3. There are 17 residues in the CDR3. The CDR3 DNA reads TGCGCCAGCAGCCAAGAGGGACTAGCGGGAGTCGCAGATACGCAGTATTTT. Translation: CASSQEGLAGVADTQYF.

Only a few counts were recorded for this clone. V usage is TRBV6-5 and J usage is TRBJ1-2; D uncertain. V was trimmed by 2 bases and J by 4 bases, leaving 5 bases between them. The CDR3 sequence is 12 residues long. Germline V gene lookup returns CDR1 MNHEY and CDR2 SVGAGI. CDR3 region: CASSYRSYGYTF. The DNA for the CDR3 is TGTGCCAGCAGTTACCGGAGCTATGGCTACACCTTC.

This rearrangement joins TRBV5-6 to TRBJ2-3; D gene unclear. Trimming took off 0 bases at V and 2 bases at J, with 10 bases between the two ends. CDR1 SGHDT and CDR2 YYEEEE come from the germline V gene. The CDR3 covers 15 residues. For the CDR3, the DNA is TGTGCCAGCAGCTTGGGTCTTAGTCCCACAGATACGCAGTATTTT. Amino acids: CASSLGLSPTDTQYF.

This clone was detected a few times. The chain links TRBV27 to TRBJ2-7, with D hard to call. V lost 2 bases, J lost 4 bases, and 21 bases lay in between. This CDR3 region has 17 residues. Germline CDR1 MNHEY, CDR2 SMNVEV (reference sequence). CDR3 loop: CASSLNVGGSYQYEQYF. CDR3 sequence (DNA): TGTGCCAGCAGTTTAAATGTCGGTGGCTCATACCAATACGAGCAGTACTTC.

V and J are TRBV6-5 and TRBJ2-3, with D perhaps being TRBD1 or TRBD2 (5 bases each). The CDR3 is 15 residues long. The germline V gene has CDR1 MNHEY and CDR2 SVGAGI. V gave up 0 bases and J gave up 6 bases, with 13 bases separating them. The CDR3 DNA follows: TGTGCCAGCAGTTACTCCCTAGGTCGGGGCGATACGCAGTATTTT. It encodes CASSYSLGRGDTQYF.

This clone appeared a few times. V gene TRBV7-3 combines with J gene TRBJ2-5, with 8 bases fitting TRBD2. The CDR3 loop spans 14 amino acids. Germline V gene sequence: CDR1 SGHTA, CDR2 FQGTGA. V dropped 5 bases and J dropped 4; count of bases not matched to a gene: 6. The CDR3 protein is CASSLSGTRETQYF. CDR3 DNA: TGTGCCAGCAGCCTTAGCGGGACGCGAGAGACCCAGTACTTC.

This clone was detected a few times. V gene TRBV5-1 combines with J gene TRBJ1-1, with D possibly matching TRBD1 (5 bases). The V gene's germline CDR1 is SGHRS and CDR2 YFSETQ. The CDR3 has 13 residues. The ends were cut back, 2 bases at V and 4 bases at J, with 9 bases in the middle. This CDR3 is CASSFGTGTEAFF. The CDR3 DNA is TGCGCCAGCAGCTTCGGTACAGGCACTGAAGCTTTCTTT. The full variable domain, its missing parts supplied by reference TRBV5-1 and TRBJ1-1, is KAGVTQTPRYLIKTRGQQVTLSCSPISGHRSVSWYQQTPGQGLQFLFEYFSETQRNKGNFPGRFSGRQFSNSRSEMNVSTLELGDSALYLCASSFGTGTEAFFGQGTRLTVV.

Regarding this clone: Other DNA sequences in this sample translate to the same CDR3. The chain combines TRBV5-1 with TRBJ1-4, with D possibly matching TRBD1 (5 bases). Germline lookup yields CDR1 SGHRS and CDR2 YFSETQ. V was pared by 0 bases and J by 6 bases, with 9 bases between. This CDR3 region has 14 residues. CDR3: CASSLGQGYEKLFF. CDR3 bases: TGCGCCAGCAGCTTGGGGCAGGGCTATGAAAAACTGTTTTTT.

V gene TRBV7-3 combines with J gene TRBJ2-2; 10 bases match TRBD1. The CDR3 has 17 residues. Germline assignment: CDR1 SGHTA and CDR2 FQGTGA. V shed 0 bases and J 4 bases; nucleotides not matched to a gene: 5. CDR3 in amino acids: CASSLTGGQGTTGELFF. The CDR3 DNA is TGTGCCAGCAGCTTAACAGGGGGACAGGGGACCACCGGGGAGCTGTTTTTT.

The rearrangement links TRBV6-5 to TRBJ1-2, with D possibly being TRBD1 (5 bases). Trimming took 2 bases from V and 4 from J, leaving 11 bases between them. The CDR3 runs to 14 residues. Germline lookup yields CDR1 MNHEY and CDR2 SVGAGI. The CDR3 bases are TGTGCCAGCAGTTACGTTGGGGGAGGCTATGGCTACACCTTC. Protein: CASSYVGGGYGYTF.

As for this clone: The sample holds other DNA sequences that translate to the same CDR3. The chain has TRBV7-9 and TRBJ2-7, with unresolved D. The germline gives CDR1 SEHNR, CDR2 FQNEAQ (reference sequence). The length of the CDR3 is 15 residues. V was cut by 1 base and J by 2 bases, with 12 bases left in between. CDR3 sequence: CASSLVAGPAYEQYF. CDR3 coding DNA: TGTGCCAGCAGCTTAGTTGCAGGTCCTGCCTACGAGCAGTACTTC. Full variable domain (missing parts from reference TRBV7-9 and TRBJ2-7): DTGVSQNPRHKITKRGQNVTFRCDPISEHNRLYWYRQTLGQGPEFLTYFQNEAQLEKSRLLSDRFSAERPKGSFSTLEIQRTEQGDSAMYLCASSLVAGPAYEQYFGPGTRLTVT.

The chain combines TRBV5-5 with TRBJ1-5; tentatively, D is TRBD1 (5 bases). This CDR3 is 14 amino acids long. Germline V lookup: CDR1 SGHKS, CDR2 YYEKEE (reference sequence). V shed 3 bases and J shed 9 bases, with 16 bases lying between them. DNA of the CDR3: TGTGCCAGCAGCTCGCAAGGGGCCGACGCGCCCCAGCATTTT. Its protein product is CASSSQGADAPQHF.

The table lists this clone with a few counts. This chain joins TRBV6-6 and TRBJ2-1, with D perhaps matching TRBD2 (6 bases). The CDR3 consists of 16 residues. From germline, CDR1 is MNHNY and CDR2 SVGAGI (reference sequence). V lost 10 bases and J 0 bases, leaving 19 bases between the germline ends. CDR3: CATLQGGVSSYNEQFF. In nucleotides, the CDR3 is TGTGCCACCCTTCAAGGCGGGGTGAGCTCCTACAATGAGCAGTTCTTC.

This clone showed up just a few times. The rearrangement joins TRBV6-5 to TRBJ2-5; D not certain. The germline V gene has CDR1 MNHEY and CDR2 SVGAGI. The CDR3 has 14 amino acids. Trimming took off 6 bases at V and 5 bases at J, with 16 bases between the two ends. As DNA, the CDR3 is TGTGCCAGCAGGCCTACATATATTAGGGAGACCCAGTACTTC. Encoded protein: CASRPTYIRETQYF.

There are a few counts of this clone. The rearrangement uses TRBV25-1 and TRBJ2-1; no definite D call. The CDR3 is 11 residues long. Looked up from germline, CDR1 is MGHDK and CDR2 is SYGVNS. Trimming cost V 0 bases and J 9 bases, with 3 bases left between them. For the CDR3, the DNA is TGTGCCAGCAGTGAATATGGTGAGCAGTTCTTC. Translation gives CASSEYGEQFF.